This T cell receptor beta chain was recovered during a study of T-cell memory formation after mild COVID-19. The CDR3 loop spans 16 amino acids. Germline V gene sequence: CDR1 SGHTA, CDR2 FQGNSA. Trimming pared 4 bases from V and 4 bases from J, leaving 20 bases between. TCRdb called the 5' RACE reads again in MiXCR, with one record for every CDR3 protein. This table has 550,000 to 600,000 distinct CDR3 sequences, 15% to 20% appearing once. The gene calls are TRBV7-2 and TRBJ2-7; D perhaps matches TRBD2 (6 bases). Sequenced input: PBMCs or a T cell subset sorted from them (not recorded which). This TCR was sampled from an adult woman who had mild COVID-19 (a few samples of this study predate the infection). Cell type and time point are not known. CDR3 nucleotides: TGTGCCAGCAGCTCGACTACTAGCCCTACCATTTACGAGCAGTACTTC. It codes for CASSSTTSPTIYEQYF. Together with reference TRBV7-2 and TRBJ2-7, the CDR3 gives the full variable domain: GAGVSQSPSNKVTEKGKDVELRCDPISGHTALYWYRQSLGQGLEFLIYFQGNSAPDKSGLPSDRFSAERTGGSVSTLTIQRTQQEDSAVYLCASSSTTSPTIYEQYFGPGTRLTVT.